This T cell receptor (beta chain) appears in the sequencing data of a study of shared clonotypes between healthy human individuals. Study background: Every donor yielded three CD4 naive, three CD4 memory, two CD8 naive and one CD8 memory plate.

Notes on the study in general: A generally larger estimated richness was seen in naive subsets than in memory subsets.

To note about this clone: Its target is not known.

Profiling relied on immunoSEQ multiplex PCR, and the TCRdb table lists in-frame clones only, not all of them. Of 2 million or so clones in the sample, approximately 95% were seen once. Naive CD8 cells comprised CD45RO-negative, CCR7-positively selected cells, excluding terminally differentiated effector memory CD45RA+ cells. The CDR3 has 14 amino acids. The germline CDR1 and CDR2 sequences are SGHAT and FQNNGV. Trimming took off 1 base at V and 3 bases at J, with 9 bases between the two ends. The TCR comes from a man aged 18 to 30 in good health. Sequencing was performed on naive CD8+ T cells sorted from blood. This chain uses TRBV11-2 with TRBJ1-1; no definite D call. This chain's CDR3 is CASSLGFDYTEAFF. CDR3 nucleotides: TGTGCCAGCAGCTTAGGGTTCGATTACACTGAAGCTTTCTTT.